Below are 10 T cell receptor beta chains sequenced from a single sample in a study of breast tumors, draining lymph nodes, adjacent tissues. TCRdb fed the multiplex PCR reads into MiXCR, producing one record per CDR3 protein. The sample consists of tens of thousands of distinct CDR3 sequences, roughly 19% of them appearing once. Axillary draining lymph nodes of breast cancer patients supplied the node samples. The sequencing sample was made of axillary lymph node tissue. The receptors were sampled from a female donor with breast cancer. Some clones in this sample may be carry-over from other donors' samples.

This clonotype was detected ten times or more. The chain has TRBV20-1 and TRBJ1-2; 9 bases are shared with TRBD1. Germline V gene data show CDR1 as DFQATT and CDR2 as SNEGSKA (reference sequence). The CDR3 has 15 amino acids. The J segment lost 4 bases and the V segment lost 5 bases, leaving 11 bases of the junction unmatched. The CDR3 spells CSAPTWDRASYGYTF. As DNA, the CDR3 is TGCAGTGCTCCCACTTGGGACAGGGCCTCCTATGGCTACACCTTC.

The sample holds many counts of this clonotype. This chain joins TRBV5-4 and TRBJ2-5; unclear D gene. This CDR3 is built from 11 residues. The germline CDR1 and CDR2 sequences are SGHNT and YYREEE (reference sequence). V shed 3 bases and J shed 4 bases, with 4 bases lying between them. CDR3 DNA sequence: TGTGCCAGCAGCTCTACAGAGACCCAGTACTTC. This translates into CASSSTETQYF.

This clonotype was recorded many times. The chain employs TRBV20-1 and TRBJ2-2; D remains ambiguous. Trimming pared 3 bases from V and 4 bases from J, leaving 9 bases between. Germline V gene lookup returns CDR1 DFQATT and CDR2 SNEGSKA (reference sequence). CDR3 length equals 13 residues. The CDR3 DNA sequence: TGCAGTGCTAGGACCGTGACCACCGGGGAGCTGTTTTTT. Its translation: CSARTVTTGELFF.

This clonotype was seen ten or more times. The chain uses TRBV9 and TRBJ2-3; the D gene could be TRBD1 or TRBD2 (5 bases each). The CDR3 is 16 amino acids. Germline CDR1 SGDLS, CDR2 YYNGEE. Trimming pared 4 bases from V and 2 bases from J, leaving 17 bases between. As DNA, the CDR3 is TGTGCCAGCAGCTCCCGTGGGGGAACCATCACAGATACGCAGTATTTT. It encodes CASSSRGGTITDTQYF.

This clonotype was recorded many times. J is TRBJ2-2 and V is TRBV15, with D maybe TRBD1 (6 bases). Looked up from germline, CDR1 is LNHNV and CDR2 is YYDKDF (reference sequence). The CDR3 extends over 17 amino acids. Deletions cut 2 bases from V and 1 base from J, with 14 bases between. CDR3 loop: CATSRHWGRRNTGELFF. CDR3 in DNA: TGTGCCACCAGCAGACACTGGGGGCGGAGGAACACCGGGGAGCTGTTTTTT.

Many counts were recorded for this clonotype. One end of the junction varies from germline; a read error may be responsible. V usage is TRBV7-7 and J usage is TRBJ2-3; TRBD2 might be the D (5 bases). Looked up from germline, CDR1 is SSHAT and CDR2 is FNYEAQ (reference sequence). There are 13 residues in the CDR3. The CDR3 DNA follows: TGTGCTAGCAGTCTAGGACTCACAGATACGCAGTATTTT. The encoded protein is CASSLGLTDTQYF.

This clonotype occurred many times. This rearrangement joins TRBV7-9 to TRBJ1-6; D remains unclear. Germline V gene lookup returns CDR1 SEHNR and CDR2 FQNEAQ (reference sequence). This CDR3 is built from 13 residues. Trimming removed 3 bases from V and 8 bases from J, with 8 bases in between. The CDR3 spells CASSLHVDSPLHF. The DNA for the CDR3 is TGTGCCAGCAGCTTGCACGTGGATTCACCCCTCCACTTT.

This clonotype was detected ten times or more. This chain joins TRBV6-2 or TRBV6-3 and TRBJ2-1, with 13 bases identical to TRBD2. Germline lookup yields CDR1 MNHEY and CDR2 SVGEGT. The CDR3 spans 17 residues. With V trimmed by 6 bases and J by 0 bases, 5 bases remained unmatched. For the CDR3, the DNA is TGTGCCAGCAGGACGACTAGCGGGGGGAGCTCCTACAATGAGCAGTTCTTC. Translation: CASRTTSGGSSYNEQFF.

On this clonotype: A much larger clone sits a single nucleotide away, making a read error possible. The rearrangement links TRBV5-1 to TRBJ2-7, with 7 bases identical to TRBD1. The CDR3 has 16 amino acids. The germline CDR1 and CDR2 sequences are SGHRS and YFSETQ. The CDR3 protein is CASSLDGTESSYGQYF. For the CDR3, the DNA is TGCGCCAGCAGCTTGGATGGGACAGAGAGCTCCTACGGGCAGTACTTC.

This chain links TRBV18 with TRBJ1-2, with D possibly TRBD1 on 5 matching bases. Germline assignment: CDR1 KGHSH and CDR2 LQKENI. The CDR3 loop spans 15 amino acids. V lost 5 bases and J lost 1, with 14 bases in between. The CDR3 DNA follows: TGTGCCAGCTCAACATCCCGGAGGGGTAACTATGGCTACACCTTC. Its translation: CASSTSRRGNYGYTF.